This entry concerns a single T cell receptor (beta chain). Its antigen is unidentified. The data stem from a study of cytomegalovirus exposure and HLA in healthy donors. Study-wide context: Samples from HLA-typed donors yielded about 85 million unique TCRs in an early data release.

Study-wide results and limits: The authors listed 150 to 200 TCR beta chains as cytomegalovirus-associated.

The V and J ends lost 2 bases and 6 bases respectively, with 10 bases between them. This CDR3 spans 12 amino acids. Per the germline V gene, CDR1 is GTSNPN and CDR2 is SVGIG (reference sequence). Amplification used 60 Vbeta primers and 13 Jbeta primers. Only in-frame clones appear in the TCRdb table, and some are missing; sequencing was by immunoSEQ multiplex PCR. The data contain around 92,000 clones, approximately 81% of them singletons. Sample: PBMCs. This chain links TRBV30 with TRBJ1-2; no reliable D call. This TCR was sampled from a girl aged 2-15 years in good health and CMV-seropositive. CDR3 amino acids: CAWSTPQDGYTF. The CDR3 nucleotides read TGTGCCTGGAGTACCCCTCAGGATGGCTACACCTTC. The full variable domain, with the rest looked up from reference TRBV30 and TRBJ1-2, is SQTIHQWPATLVQPVGSPLSLECTVEGTSNPNLYWYRQAAGRGLQLLFYSVGIGQISSEVPQNLSASRPQDRQFILSSKKLLLSDSGFYLCAWSTPQDGYTFGSGTRLTVV.